Sequencing of this TCR beta chain was carried out in a study of breast tumors, draining lymph nodes, adjacent tissues. Broader study findings: Tumors had less TCR diversity than lymph nodes, more than nontumor tissue. Tumor T cell lymph node origin was a supported hypothesis, not proven.

Germline V lookup: CDR1 DFQATT, CDR2 SNEGSKA (reference sequence). This CDR3 spans 15 amino acids. The V and J ends lost 6 bases and 7 bases, in that order; junction bases with no gene match: 7. At least ten counts were recorded for this clonotype. Its antigen is unidentified. Axillary draining lymph nodes of breast cancer patients supplied the node samples. MiXCR, applied by TCRdb to the multiplex PCR reads, yields one record per CDR3 protein. The sample consists of 270,000 or so distinct CDR3 sequences, 30% of them appearing once. The rearrangement uses TRBV20-1 and TRBJ2-1, with 15 nucleotides matching TRBD2. Sequenced material: axillary lymph node tissue. This receptor was obtained from a female donor with breast cancer. Some clones in this sample may be carry-over from other donors' samples. CDR3 region: CSAPAGTSGRNEQFF. CDR3 in DNA: TGCAGTGCCCCCGCCGGGACTAGCGGGAGGAATGAGCAGTTCTTC.